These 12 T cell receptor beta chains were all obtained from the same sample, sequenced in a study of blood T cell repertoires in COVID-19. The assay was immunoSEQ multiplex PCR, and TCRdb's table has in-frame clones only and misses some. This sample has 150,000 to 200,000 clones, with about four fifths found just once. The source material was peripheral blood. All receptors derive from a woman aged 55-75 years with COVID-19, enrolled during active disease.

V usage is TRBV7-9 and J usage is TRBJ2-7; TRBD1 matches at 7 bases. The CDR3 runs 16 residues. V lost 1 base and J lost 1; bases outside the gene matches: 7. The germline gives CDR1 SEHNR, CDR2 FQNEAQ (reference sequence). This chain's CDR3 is CASSLEETGNSYEQYF. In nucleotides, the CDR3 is TGTGCCAGCAGCTTAGAAGAGACAGGGAATTCCTACGAGCAGTACTTC.

The CDR3 DNA sequence: TGTGCCAGCAGCTTAGCCAGGGGGAGCGCCGGGGAGCTGTTTTTT. Translating gives CASSLARGSAGELFF. This chain connects TRBV7-2 to TRBJ2-2; 7 bases map to TRBD1. Per germline, CDR1 SGHTA and CDR2 FQGNSA. V trimming: 0 bases; J trimming: 6 bases; junction bases outside the gene matches: 4. This CDR3 has 15 residues.

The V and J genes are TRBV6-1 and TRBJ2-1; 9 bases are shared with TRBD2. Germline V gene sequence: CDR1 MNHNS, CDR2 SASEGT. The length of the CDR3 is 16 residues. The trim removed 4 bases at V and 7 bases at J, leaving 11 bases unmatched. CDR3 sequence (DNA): TGTGCCAGCAGTGGCCTGGCGGGAGGGGGCCCTAATGAGCAGTTCTTC. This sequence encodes CASSGLAGGGPNEQFF.

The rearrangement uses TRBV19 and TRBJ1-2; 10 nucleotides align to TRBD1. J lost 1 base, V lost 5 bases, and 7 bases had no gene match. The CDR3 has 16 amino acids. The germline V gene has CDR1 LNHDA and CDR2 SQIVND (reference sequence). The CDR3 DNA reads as TGTGCCAGTAGTGGATTCCGGGACAGGGGTAACTATGGCTACACCTTC. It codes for CASSGFRDRGNYGYTF. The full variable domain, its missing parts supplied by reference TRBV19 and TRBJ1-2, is DGGITQSPKYLFRKEGQNVTLSCEQNLNHDAMYWYRQDPGQGLRLIYYSQIVNDFQKGDIAEGYSVSREKKESFPLTVTSAQKNPTAFYLCASSGFRDRGNYGYTFGSGTRLTVV.

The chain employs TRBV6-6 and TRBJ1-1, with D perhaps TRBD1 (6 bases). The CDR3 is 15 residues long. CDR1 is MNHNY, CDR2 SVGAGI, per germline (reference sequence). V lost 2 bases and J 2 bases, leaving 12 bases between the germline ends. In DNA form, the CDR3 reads TGTGCCAGCAGTTACCACGGACAGAGTAACACTGAAGCTTTCTTT. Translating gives CASSYHGQSNTEAFF.

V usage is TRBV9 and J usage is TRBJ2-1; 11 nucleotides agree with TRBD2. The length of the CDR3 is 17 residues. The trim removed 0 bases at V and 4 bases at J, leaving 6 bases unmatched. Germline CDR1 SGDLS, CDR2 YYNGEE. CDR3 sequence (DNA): TGTGCCAGCAGCGTAGGGGGAGGGACTAGCGGATACAATGAGCAGTTCTTC. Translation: CASSVGGGTSGYNEQFF.

CDR3 loop: CASSLGQGEDEQFF. The DNA for the CDR3 is TGTGCCAGCAGCTTAGGACAGGGGGAGGATGAGCAGTTCTTC. V and J are TRBV11-1 and TRBJ2-1; 9 bases map to TRBD1. The CDR3 totals 14 residues. Germline lookup yields CDR1 SGHAT and CDR2 FQDESV (reference sequence). V gave up 1 base and J gave up 8 bases; unmatched junction bases: 3.

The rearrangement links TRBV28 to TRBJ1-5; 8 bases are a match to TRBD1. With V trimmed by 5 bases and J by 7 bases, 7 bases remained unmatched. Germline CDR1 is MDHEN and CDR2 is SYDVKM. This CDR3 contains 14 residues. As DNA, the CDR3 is TGTGCCAGCAGTCCCCCCGGACAGGGACAGCCCCAGCATTTT. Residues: CASSPPGQGQPQHF.

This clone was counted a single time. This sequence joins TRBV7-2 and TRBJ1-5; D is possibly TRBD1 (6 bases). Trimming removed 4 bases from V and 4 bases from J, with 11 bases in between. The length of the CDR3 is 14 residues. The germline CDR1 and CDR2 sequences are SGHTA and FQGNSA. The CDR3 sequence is CASSSRQANQPQHF. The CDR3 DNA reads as TGTGCCAGCAGCTCAAGACAGGCTAATCAGCCCCAGCATTTT.

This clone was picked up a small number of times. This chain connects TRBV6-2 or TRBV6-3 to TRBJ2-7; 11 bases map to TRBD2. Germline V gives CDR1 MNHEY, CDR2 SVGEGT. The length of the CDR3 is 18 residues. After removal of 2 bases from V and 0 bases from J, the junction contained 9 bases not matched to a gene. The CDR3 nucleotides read TGTGCCAGCAGTTACCGAAATAGCGGGAGGGGCAGCTCCTACGAGCAGTACTTC. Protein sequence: CASSYRNSGRGSSYEQYF.

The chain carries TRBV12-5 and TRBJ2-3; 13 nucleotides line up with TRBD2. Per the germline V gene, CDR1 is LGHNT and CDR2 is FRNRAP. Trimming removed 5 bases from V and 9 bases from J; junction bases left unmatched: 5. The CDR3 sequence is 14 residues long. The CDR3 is CASGPGLAGETQYF. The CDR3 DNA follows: TGTGCTAGTGGTCCCGGACTAGCGGGAGAAACGCAGTATTTT. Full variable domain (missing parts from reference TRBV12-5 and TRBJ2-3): DARVTQTPRHKVTEMGQEVTMRCQPILGHNTVFWYRQTMMQGLELLAYFRNRAPLDDSGMPKDRFSAEMPDATLATLKIQPSEPRDSAVYFCASGPGLAGETQYFGPGTRLTVL.

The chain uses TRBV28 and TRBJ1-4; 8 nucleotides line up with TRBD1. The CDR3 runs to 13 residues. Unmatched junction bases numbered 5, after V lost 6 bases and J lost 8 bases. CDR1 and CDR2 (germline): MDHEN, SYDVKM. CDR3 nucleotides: TGTGCCAGCAGGCGGAGACAGGGGGAAAAACTGTTTTTT. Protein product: CASRRRQGEKLFF.